This T cell receptor (beta chain) appears in the sequencing data of a study of blood T cell repertoires in COVID-19 (dated by TCRdb to 2018 to 2020). Describing the broader study: The collaborator samples originated in the United States, Italy and Spain and spanned the acute and convalescent phases of COVID-19. The material from the prospective study consisted of cDNA or gDNA derived from T cells, B-cell-depleted T cells, or PBMCs. The dataset comprised deeply sampled blood TCRbeta repertoires from subjects exposed to, actively infected with, or recovered from COVID-19. The repertoires were released in a freely available public database intended as a resource for research on the immune response to SARS-CoV-2. Samples came from the ongoing ImmuneRACE study (first 160 participants) plus 1,254 subjects from 6 global collaborators. The sample metadata nearly always contained a de-identified subject ID, COVID-19 status, age in years and sex. Where available, HLA class I and class II types were obtained from metadata supplied by the sample provider rather than from assay-based typing.

Regarding this clone: Its antigen is unknown. No base-level quality is on record; no much larger clone is a single base apart.

The CDR3 goes from the cysteine to the phenylalanine over 15 residues. Only the CDR3 portion is preserved as DNA: 45 bases, with reading frame beginning at the first base. Looking up the germline V gene (reference sequence) yields CDR1 MNHEY and CDR2 SMNVEV. V sheds 3 bases and J sheds 4 bases, leaving 10 bases between their ends. TCRbeta CDR3 regions were amplified from genomic DNA by means of the immunoSEQ Assay, a bias-controlled multiplex PCR. Turning to the authors' computational methods: Nucleated cell counts per sample were estimated from amplification of reference gene primers within the assay. To quantify the absolute abundance of each unique TCRbeta CDR3 rearrangement, sequence reads were collapsed and filtered. For each sample, productive Simpson clonality was calculated as the square root of Simpson's diversity index across productive rearrangements. TCRdb carries this immuneACCESS record with in-frame sequences only. Its versions omit some clonotypes, under half of them owing to an unresolved V gene in the studies checked, with the rest unexplained. The V and J calls and clone size are taken from that table; D and trimming were inferred from the DNA. Here the sample has some 150,000 clones; approximately 80% occur a single time. The ten biggest clones cover about 0.5% of the sample.

Overall results and qualifications from the work: Clinical and demographic metadata were provided uncurated, with the amount varying by source and participant.

Collaborating institutions collected whole blood in K2EDTA tubes following their own protocols. For TCRbeta analysis, collaborators shipped samples in one of three forms: frozen whole blood, isolated PBMCs, or DNA extracted from either of those sample types. This chain is built from TRBV27 and TRBJ2-6; the best D guess is TRBD2, with 5 bases matching. The clonotype was recovered from a man aged 60 to 75 with acute or convalescent COVID-19. The sequencing input was peripheral blood. CDR3 loop: CASSLAASGANVLTF. The nucleotide sequence is TGTGCCAGCAGTTTGGCGGCTAGCGGGGCCAACGTCCTGACTTTC.